Listed here are 19 T cell receptor beta chains from one sample, sequenced in a study of cytomegalovirus exposure and HLA in healthy donors. Primers: 60 Vbeta forward and 13 Jbeta reverse. The repertoire was sequenced with immunoSEQ multiplex PCR; TCRdb's copy has only in-frame clones and lacks some. This table has 120,000 to 150,000 clones, 70% to 90% appearing once. Sample: PBMCs. The source of these receptors is a woman in her forties in good health and CMV-seropositive.

V gene TRBV27 combines with J gene TRBJ2-3, with D possibly TRBD1 on 6 matching bases. Germline CDR1 MNHEY, CDR2 SMNVEV (reference sequence). This CDR3 region has 16 residues. V was shortened by 5 bases and J by 2 bases, with 17 bases between the two germline ends. CDR3 amino acids: CASSILRGAATDTQYF. The CDR3 nucleotides read TGTGCCAGCAGTATCCTCAGGGGCGCGGCCACAGATACGCAGTATTTT.

This chain uses TRBV18 with TRBJ2-3; D not resolved. V was trimmed by 2 bases and J by 1 base, leaving 7 bases between them. Looked up from germline, CDR1 is KGHSH and CDR2 is LQKENI. There are 14 residues in the CDR3. This CDR3 reads CASSPASGTDTQYF. CDR3 bases: TGTGCCAGCTCACCAGCCAGTGGCACAGATACGCAGTATTTT.

The gene calls are TRBV30 and TRBJ2-6, with D unresolved. The germline V gene encodes CDR1 GTSNPN and CDR2 SVGIG (reference sequence). The CDR3 totals 15 residues. V was shortened by 2 bases and J by 0 bases, with 8 bases between the two germline ends. The DNA of the CDR3 is TGTGCCTGGAGTAAGGCAGGCTCTGGGGCCAACGTCCTGACTTTC. Translation gives CAWSKAGSGANVLTF. The full variable domain, rest sourced from reference TRBV30 and TRBJ2-6, is SQTIHQWPATLVQPVGSPLSLECTVEGTSNPNLYWYRQAAGRGLQLLFYSVGIGQISSEVPQNLSASRPQDRQFILSSKKLLLSDSGFYLCAWSKAGSGANVLTFGAGSRLTVL.

This chain joins TRBV5-5 and TRBJ1-1; no reliable D call. CDR3 length: 14 amino acids. Germline V gene sequence: CDR1 SGHKS, CDR2 YYEKEE (reference sequence). Trimming stripped 0 bases from V and 4 bases from J, with 10 bases between. The CDR3 protein is CASSLALQTTEAFF. CDR3 nucleotide sequence: TGTGCCAGCAGCTTGGCCTTACAGACCACTGAAGCTTTCTTT.

Comment on this clone: This same CDR3 is encoded by further DNA sequences in the sample. The chain is built from TRBV25-1 and TRBJ2-7; TRBD2 might be the D (6 bases). V was clipped by 0 bases and J by 7 bases, with 10 bases between them. Germline CDR1 reads MGHDK; CDR2 reads SYGVNS. The CDR3 contains 13 residues. The CDR3 here is CASSEYKRGEQYF. As DNA, the CDR3 is TGTGCCAGCAGTGAATATAAACGGGGGGAGCAGTACTTC.

The rearrangement links TRBV7-9 to TRBJ1-4; D unresolved. V was trimmed by 3 bases and J by 12 bases, leaving 11 bases between them. The CDR3 has 12 residues. The germline gives CDR1 SEHNR, CDR2 FQNEAQ (reference sequence). DNA for the CDR3: TGTGCCAGCAGCTTTATTTACGGGGAACTGTTTTTT. It yields the protein CASSFIYGELFF.

This clone has just a few counts. This chain uses TRBV6-6 with TRBJ1-5; the D gene is possibly TRBD1 (5 bases). Germline V gene data show CDR1 as MNHNY and CDR2 as SVGAGI (reference sequence). The ends were cut back, 6 bases at V and 4 bases at J, with 13 bases in the middle. This CDR3 has 14 amino acids. CDR3: CASSATTDNQPQHF. The CDR3 bases are TGTGCCAGCAGCGCTACGACAGATAATCAGCCCCAGCATTTT.

J is TRBJ2-7 and V is TRBV9, with 7 nucleotides matching TRBD1. CDR3 length: 14 amino acids. With 4 bases clipped from V and 3 bases from J, the junction kept 7 bases outside the gene matches. Germline-derived CDR1 and CDR2 are SGDLS and YYNGEE. CDR3 loop: CASSPSGQNYEQYF. The CDR3 DNA follows: TGTGCCAGCAGCCCCTCGGGACAGAACTACGAGCAGTACTTC. The full variable domain, completed using reference TRBV9 and TRBJ2-7, is DSGVTQTPKHLITATGQRVTLRCSPRSGDLSVYWYQQSLDQGLQFLIQYYNGEERAKGNILERFSAQQFPDLHSELNLSSLELGDSALYFCASSPSGQNYEQYFGPGTRLTVT.

This clone was seen just once. The genes are TRBV18 and TRBJ2-4; 7 bases fit TRBD1. From germline, CDR1 is KGHSH and CDR2 LQKENI. The V gene end was trimmed by 1 base and the J gene end by 8 bases; junction bases not matched to a gene: 5. The CDR3 covers 14 residues. This chain's CDR3 is CASSPLGTGDIQYF. CDR3 in DNA: TGTGCCAGCTCACCACTTGGAACAGGGGACATTCAGTACTTC.

This chain uses TRBV2 with TRBJ2-5; no firm D call. Trimming shortened V by 5 bases and J by 4 bases, and 14 bases separated the two germline ends. Germline V lookup: CDR1 SNHLY, CDR2 FYNNEI. This CDR3 has 14 residues. Written as DNA, the CDR3 is TGTGCCAGCAGTCCCGGGTTCCAAGGAGAGACCCAGTACTTC. Its protein product is CASSPGFQGETQYF.

The genes are TRBV28 and TRBJ2-5; 13 nucleotides agree with TRBD2. V shed 1 base, J shed 1 base, and the junction held 12 bases outside the gene matches. The CDR3 length is 20 residues. Germline V CDR1 and CDR2: MDHEN, SYDVKM. Here the CDR3 DNA reads TGTGCCAGCAGTTTATCCCAACTAGCGGGGGGGCCTAGAGGCCAAGAGACCCAGTACTTC. Translating it yields CASSLSQLAGGPRGQETQYF. The complete variable domain, with remaining parts taken from reference TRBV28 and TRBJ2-5, reads DVKVTQSSRYLVKRTGEKVFLECVQDMDHENMFWYRQDPGLGLRLIYFSYDVKMKEKGDIPEGYSVSREKKERFSLILESASTNQTSMYLCASSLSQLAGGPRGQETQYFGPGTRLLVL.

This clone was observed a single time. J is TRBJ2-1 and V is TRBV6-5, with D hard to call. The CDR3 covers 14 residues. CDR1 and CDR2 from the germline V gene are MNHEY and SVGAGI. Trimming stripped 2 bases from V and 4 bases from J, with 9 bases between. This chain's CDR3 is CASSYITTYNEQFF. The CDR3 DNA is TGTGCCAGCAGTTACATTACTACTTACAATGAGCAGTTCTTC.

The chain joins TRBV27 to TRBJ1-4, with no clear D. The length of the CDR3 is 15 residues. Trimming removed 2 bases from V and 4 bases from J, with 11 bases in between. Germline V gives CDR1 MNHEY, CDR2 SMNVEV (reference sequence). Written as DNA, the CDR3 is TGTGCCAGCAGTTTAATGGGAGTGGGTAATGAAAAACTGTTTTTT. Translation gives CASSLMGVGNEKLFF. The full variable domain, completed using reference TRBV27 and TRBJ1-4, is EAQVTQNPRYLITVTGKKLTVTCSQNMNHEYMSWYRQDPGLGLRQIYYSMNVEVTDKGDVPEGYKVSRKEKRNFPLILESPSPNQTSLYFCASSLMGVGNEKLFFGSGTQLSVL.

This clone turned up a few times. The rearrangement uses TRBV4-1 and TRBJ1-1, with TRBD1 matching 8 bases. The CDR3 is 15 residues long. Germline CDR1 MGHRA, CDR2 YSYEKL. V shed 4 bases, J shed 7 bases, and the junction held 11 bases outside the gene matches. CDR3 sequence: CASSPQGQGTFEAFF. The CDR3 coding sequence is TGCGCCAGCAGCCCTCAAGGACAGGGTACTTTTGAAGCTTTCTTT.

The chain carries TRBV4-1 and TRBJ2-7, with D maybe TRBD1 (5 bases). V was clipped by 1 base and J by 5 bases, with 12 bases between them. The CDR3 contains 14 residues. Per the germline V gene, CDR1 is MGHRA and CDR2 is YSYEKL. The CDR3 reads CASSQGGPRDEQYF. The CDR3 coding sequence is TGCGCCAGCAGCCAAGGGGGCCCCAGGGACGAGCAGTACTTC.

The chain carries TRBV19 and TRBJ2-7, with a weak D call TRBD1 (6 bases). The germline V gene has CDR1 LNHDA and CDR2 SQIVND (reference sequence). The CDR3 extends over 17 amino acids. Trimming removed 5 bases from V and 3 bases from J, with 23 bases in between. The CDR3 DNA reads as TGTGCCAGTAGTCCAGCCCTCGGCAGGGGTGAAAGCTACGAGCAGTACTTC. It encodes CASSPALGRGESYEQYF.

The V call is TRBV5-4, the J call TRBJ2-3; D not certain. Trimming took 0 bases from V and 1 from J, leaving 6 bases between them. The CDR3 length is 14 residues. CDR1 SGHNT and CDR2 YYREEE come from the germline V gene (reference sequence). The CDR3: CASSLARRTDTQYF. The CDR3 bases are TGTGCCAGCAGCTTGGCTAGACGCACAGATACGCAGTATTTT.

The chain is built from TRBV7-2 and TRBJ2-2, with TRBD1 matching over 7 bases. The CDR3 is made up of 15 amino acids. Looked up from germline, CDR1 is SGHTA and CDR2 is FQGNSA. The V segment lost 5 bases and the J segment 0 bases; nucleotides outside the gene matches: 3. CDR3 nucleotide sequence: TGTGCCAGCAGCCGGGACAGCGCGAACACCGGGGAGCTGTTTTTT. Translation gives CASSRDSANTGELFF.

This clone has a handful of counts. This chain links TRBV10-3 with TRBJ1-1; D perhaps matches TRBD1 (6 bases). Trimming removed 0 bases from V and 4 bases from J, with 9 bases in between. This CDR3 region has 14 residues. The germline V gene encodes CDR1 ENHRY and CDR2 SYGVKD. CDR3 sequence (DNA): TGTGCCATCAGTGAGTCAGGGGGTGGCACTGAAGCTTTCTTT. Translated, it gives CAISESGGGTEAFF.